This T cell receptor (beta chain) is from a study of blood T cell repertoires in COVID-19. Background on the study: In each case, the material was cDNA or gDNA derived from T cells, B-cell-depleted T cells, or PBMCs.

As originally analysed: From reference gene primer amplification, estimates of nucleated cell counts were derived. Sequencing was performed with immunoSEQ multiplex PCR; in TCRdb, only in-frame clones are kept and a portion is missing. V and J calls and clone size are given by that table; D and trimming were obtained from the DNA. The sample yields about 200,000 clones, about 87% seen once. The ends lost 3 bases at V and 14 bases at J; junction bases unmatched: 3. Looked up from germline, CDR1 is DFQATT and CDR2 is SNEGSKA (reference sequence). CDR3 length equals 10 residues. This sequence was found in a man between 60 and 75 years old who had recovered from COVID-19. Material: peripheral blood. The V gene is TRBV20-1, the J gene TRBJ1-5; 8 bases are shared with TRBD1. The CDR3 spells CSARLGQEHF. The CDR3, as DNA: TGCAGTGCTAGGTTGGGACAGGAGCATTTT.